These 2 T cell receptor beta chains were sequenced from one sample in a study of HIV-infected patients and healthy controls. From the 5' RACE reads, TCRdb called clonotypes with MiXCR, one entry per CDR3 protein. The table has about 63,000 distinct CDR3 sequences, about a sixth seen once; the top ten hold less than 6%. Input material: CD4+ T cells from blood. These receptors came from a human donor in good health.

Only a few counts were recorded for this clonotype. The chain combines TRBV11-1 with TRBJ1-6; weak D call: TRBD1 (5 bases). The CDR3 loop spans 14 amino acids. V dropped 8 bases and J dropped 7 bases, with 15 bases sitting between them. Per the germline V gene, CDR1 is SGHAT and CDR2 is FQDESV (reference sequence). This chain's CDR3 is CASVETAMNSPLHF. CDR3 nucleotides: TGTGCCAGCGTAGAGACAGCCATGAATTCACCCCTCCACTTT.

V and J are TRBV20-1 and TRBJ2-1, with TRBD2 identical over 7 bases. This CDR3 comprises 16 residues. The germline gives CDR1 DFQATT, CDR2 SNEGSKA (reference sequence). The V and J ends lost 5 bases and 6 bases, in that order; junction bases with no gene match: 16. The DNA of the CDR3 is TGCAGTGCTGGCCCTACTGCGGGAGTGGTCGGCAATGAGCAGTTCTTC. Its translation is CSAGPTAGVVGNEQFF.